These 2 T cell receptor beta chains were all obtained from the same sample, sequenced in a study of CD8 T cells in ankylosing spondylitis. TCRdb reanalysed the 5' RACE reads using MiXCR and keeps one entry per CDR3 protein. The profile shows a few hundred thousand distinct CDR3 sequences, 15% to 20% of them singletons. Material: blood, either unsorted or a sorted T cell fraction (not recorded which). The receptors here all came from a male donor with ankylosing spondylitis or in good health (not recorded which).

The chain joins TRBV11-1 to TRBJ2-1; 15 positions match TRBD2. The CDR3 totals 19 residues. Trimming removed 5 bases from V and 4 bases from J; junction bases left unmatched: 12. Germline CDR1 SGHAT, CDR2 FQDESV (reference sequence). CDR3 region: CASSHRWSGTSGGYNEQFF. In nucleotides, the CDR3 is TGTGCCAGCAGCCACCGGTGGTCTGGGACTAGCGGGGGGTACAATGAGCAGTTCTTC. The full variable domain, its missing parts supplied by reference TRBV11-1 and TRBJ2-1, is EAEVAQSPRYKITEKSQAVAFWCDPISGHATLYWYRQILGQGPELLVQFQDESVVDDSQLPKDRFSAERLKGVDSTLKIQPAELGDSAMYLCASSHRWSGTSGGYNEQFFGPGTRLTVL.

The table lists this clonotype with many counts. The chain employs TRBV29-1 and TRBJ2-7; TRBD2 might be the D (6 bases). The CDR3 consists of 13 residues. The germline V gene has CDR1 SQVTM and CDR2 ANQGSEA. V gave up 5 bases and J gave up 3 bases, with 14 bases separating them. CDR3 in amino acids: CSVRPGENYEQYF. CDR3 DNA: TGCAGCGTTCGTCCGGGGGAAAACTACGAGCAGTACTTC.